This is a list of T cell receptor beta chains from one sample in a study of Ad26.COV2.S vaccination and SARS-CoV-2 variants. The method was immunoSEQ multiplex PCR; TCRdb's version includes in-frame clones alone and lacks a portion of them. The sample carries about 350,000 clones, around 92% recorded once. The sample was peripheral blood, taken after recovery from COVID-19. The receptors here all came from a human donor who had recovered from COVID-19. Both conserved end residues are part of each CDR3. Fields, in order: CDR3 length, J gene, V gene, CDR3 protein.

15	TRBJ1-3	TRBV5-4	CASSLAGDKRNTIYF
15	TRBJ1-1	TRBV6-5	CASGLRDSLNTEAFF
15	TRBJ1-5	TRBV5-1	CASSEGPGRNQPQHF
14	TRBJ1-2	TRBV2	CASSPQGEPYGYTF
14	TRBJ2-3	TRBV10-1	CASSESGGGDTQYF
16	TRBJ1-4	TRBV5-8	CASSLVPAAANEKLFF
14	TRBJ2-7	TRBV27	CASSSSGTNYEQYF
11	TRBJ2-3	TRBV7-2	CASSLQGTQYF
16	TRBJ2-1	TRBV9	CASSATGTSPFNEQFF
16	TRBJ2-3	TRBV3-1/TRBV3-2	CASSPTSGGVTDTQYF
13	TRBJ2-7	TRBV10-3	CAISVKGADEQYF
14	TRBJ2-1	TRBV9	CASSVGSPYNEQFF
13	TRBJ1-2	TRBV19	CASRPSGVLGYTF
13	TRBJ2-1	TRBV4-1	CASSPGYMNEQFF
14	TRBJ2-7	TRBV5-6	CASRAAGGTYEQYF
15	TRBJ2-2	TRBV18	CASSPLRNQAGELFF
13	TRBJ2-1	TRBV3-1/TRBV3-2	CASSPGPYNEQFF
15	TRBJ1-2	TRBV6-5	CASSYTQQGRNGYTF
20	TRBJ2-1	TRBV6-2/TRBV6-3	CASSYSIDGLAGGLYNEQFF
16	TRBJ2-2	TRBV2	CASRTGLAGVLVNLFF
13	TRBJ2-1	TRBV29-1	CSVFQGLNNEQFF
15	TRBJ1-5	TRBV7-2	CASSLVAGRNQPQHF
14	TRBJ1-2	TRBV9	CASSARTANYGYTF
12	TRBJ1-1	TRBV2	CASSEGIGEAFF
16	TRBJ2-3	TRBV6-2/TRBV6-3	CASSYDRSPSTDTQYF
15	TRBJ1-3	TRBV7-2	CASSIWSDSGNTIYF
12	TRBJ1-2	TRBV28	CASSSVQDGYTF
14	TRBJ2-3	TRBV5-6	CASSLASFTDTQYF
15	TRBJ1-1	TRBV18	CASSTQIDRGTEAFF
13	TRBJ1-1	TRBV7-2	CASSLRQDHEAFF
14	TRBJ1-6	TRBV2	CASRVDSGGSPLHF
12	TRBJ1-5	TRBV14	CASSFQDQPQHF
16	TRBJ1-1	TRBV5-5	CASRRPGGPLNTEAFF
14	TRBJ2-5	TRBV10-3	CASRTVPHEETQYF
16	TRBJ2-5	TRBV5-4	CASSSPAGGGQETQYF
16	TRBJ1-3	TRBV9	CASSVEVGNSGNTIYF
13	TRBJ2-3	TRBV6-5	CASSYGLADTQYF
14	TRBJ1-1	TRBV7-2	CASSPPGGRVEAFF
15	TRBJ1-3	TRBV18	CASSPPQGPGNTIYF
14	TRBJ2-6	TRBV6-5	CASSPGPGANVLTF
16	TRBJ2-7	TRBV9	CASSPFQRGGPYEQYF
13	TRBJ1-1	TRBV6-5	CASINPRRAEAFF
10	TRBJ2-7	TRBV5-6	CASSGAEQYF
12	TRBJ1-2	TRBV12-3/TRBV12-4	CASSFPGDGYTF
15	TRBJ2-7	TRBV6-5	CASSTGASGTYEQYF
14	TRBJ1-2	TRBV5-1	CASSRGRDGGGYTF